These 16 T cell receptor beta chains were sequenced from one sample in a study of control samples from healthy donors and cancer patients. Produced via immunoSEQ multiplex PCR; TCRdb's table is partial and in-frame only. The sample carries approximately 220,000 clones, just under 95% recorded once. The sample taken for sequencing was blood. The receptors were gathered from a man aged 45-60 years in good health.

This chain links TRBV18 with TRBJ1-1, with TRBD1 as a possible D gene (5 bases). CDR1 KGHSH and CDR2 LQKENI come from the germline V gene. V was clipped by 3 bases and J by 1 base, with 12 bases between them. The CDR3 extends over 15 amino acids. CDR3 in amino acids: CASSPEPQGNTEAFF. CDR3 nucleotide sequence: TGTGCCAGCTCACCGGAACCCCAGGGGAACACTGAAGCTTTCTTT.

The J gene is TRBJ2-3, the V gene TRBV19; 11 bases are a match to TRBD2. V shed 6 bases, J shed 5 bases, and the junction held 10 bases outside the gene matches. Germline V lookup: CDR1 LNHDA, CDR2 SQIVND (reference sequence). This CDR3 is built from 16 residues. CDR3 residues: CASSPKLAGVQDTQYF. The CDR3 DNA follows: TGTGCCAGTAGCCCCAAACTAGCGGGGGTTCAAGATACGCAGTATTTT. Together with reference TRBV19 and TRBJ2-3, the CDR3 gives the full variable domain: DGGITQSPKYLFRKEGQNVTLSCEQNLNHDAMYWYRQDPGQGLRLIYYSQIVNDFQKGDIAEGYSVSREKKESFPLTVTSAQKNPTAFYLCASSPKLAGVQDTQYFGPGTRLTVL.

This clone has more than one count but fewer than ten. The chain combines TRBV27 with TRBJ2-1, with D perhaps matching TRBD2 (6 bases). CDR1 and CDR2 (germline): MNHEY, SMNVEV (reference sequence). Trimming shortened V by 0 bases and J by 8 bases, and 14 bases separated the two germline ends. The CDR3 is 15 amino acids. Here the CDR3 DNA reads TGTGCCAGCAGTTTATCCGGGTGGGGGAGGTATGAGCAGTTCTTC. Its protein is CASSLSGWGRYEQFF.

This rearrangement joins TRBV11-2 to TRBJ2-3; the D gene is possibly TRBD2 (6 bases). Germline V lookup: CDR1 SGHAT, CDR2 FQNNGV. V lost 3 bases, J lost 0 bases, and 16 bases lay in between. This CDR3 region has 17 residues. The CDR3 region is CASSFYGGTASTDTQYF. CDR3 in DNA: TGTGCCAGCAGCTTTTACGGCGGGACGGCGAGCACAGATACGCAGTATTTT.

This chain joins TRBV4-3 and TRBJ1-4, with 10 nucleotides matching TRBD1. The germline gives CDR1 LGHNA, CDR2 YSLEER. The CDR3 has 17 residues. V shed 4 bases, J shed 7 bases, and the junction held 12 bases outside the gene matches. The CDR3 loop reads CASSPVNTGTGVEKLFF. The CDR3 nucleotides are TGCGCCAGCAGCCCTGTTAATACCGGGACAGGGGTTGAAAAACTGTTTTTT.

This chain uses TRBV28 with TRBJ1-2, with TRBD1 matching over 8 bases. The trim removed 7 bases at V and 8 bases at J, leaving 9 bases unmatched. CDR1 MDHEN and CDR2 SYDVKM come from the germline V gene. The CDR3 contains 13 residues. CDR3 region: CASKTGQGRGYTF. The CDR3 coding sequence is TGTGCCAGCAAAACCGGACAGGGAAGGGGCTACACCTTC.

The chain employs TRBV2 and TRBJ1-1; unclear D gene. This CDR3 spans 13 amino acids. Looked up from germline, CDR1 is SNHLY and CDR2 is FYNNEI. Trimming shortened V by 0 bases and J by 0 bases, and 2 bases separated the two germline ends. In nucleotides, the CDR3 is TGTGCCAGCAGTGAAGCAATGAACACTGAAGCTTTCTTT. It is translated as CASSEAMNTEAFF. The full variable domain, completed using reference TRBV2 and TRBJ1-1, is EPEVTQTPSHQVTQMGQEVILRCVPISNHLYFYWYRQILGQKVEFLVSFYNNEISEKSEIFDDQFSVERPDGSNFTLKIRSTKLEDSAMYFCASSEAMNTEAFFGQGTRLTVV.

The chain couples TRBV15 to TRBJ1-1, with D maybe TRBD1 (5 bases). Deletions cut 3 bases from V and 10 bases from J, with 18 bases between. The CDR3 extends over 14 amino acids. Germline CDR1 reads LNHNV; CDR2 reads YYDKDF (reference sequence). CDR3 region: CATSSGQGSLVAFF. CDR3 bases: TGTGCCACCAGCAGTGGGCAGGGTTCGTTGGTAGCTTTCTTT. Based on the CDR3 plus reference TRBV15 and TRBJ1-1, the full variable domain is DAMVIQNPRYQVTQFGKPVTLSCSQTLNHNVMYWYQQKSSQAPKLLFHYYDKDFNNEADTPDNFQSRRPNTSFCFLDIRSPGLGDTAMYLCATSSGQGSLVAFFGQGTRLTVV.

CDR3: CASSSRGAEGELFF. CDR3 nucleotide sequence: TGTGCCAGCAGCTCCAGGGGAGCGGAAGGGGAGCTGTTTTTT. J is TRBJ2-2 and V is TRBV9, with a possible D match to TRBD1 (6 bases). Trimming took off 4 bases at V and 8 bases at J, with 15 bases between the two ends. The CDR3 length is 14 residues. CDR1 SGDLS and CDR2 YYNGEE come from the germline V gene.

This clone was picked up one time. The chain links TRBV19 to TRBJ1-5, with TRBD1 matching 8 bases. The V gene's germline CDR1 is LNHDA and CDR2 SQIVND (reference sequence). Unmatched junction bases numbered 5, after V lost 4 bases and J lost 6 bases. The CDR3 length is 14 residues. The CDR3 nucleotides read TGTGCCAGTAGTAGCGACAGGGGTGGTCAGCCCCAGCATTTT. Protein product: CASSSDRGGQPQHF.

V and J are TRBV5-1 and TRBJ1-2; unclear D gene. Germline lookup yields CDR1 SGHRS and CDR2 YFSETQ. V shed 2 bases and J shed 3 bases, with 8 bases lying between them. This CDR3 is built from 13 residues. This chain's CDR3 is CASSLDMYYGYTF. DNA for the CDR3: TGCGCCAGCAGCTTAGACATGTACTATGGCTACACCTTC. Looking up the rest from reference TRBV5-1 and TRBJ1-2 gives the full variable domain: KAGVTQTPRYLIKTRGQQVTLSCSPISGHRSVSWYQQTPGQGLQFLFEYFSETQRNKGNFPGRFSGRQFSNSRSEMNVSTLELGDSALYLCASSLDMYYGYTFGSGTRLTVV.

The chain has TRBV2 and TRBJ1-1, with D hard to call. V lost 6 bases and J 1 base, leaving 9 bases between the germline ends. Germline V gene data show CDR1 as SNHLY and CDR2 as FYNNEI. The CDR3 consists of 13 residues. CDR3 in amino acids: CASRKEENTEAFF. The CDR3 DNA reads TGTGCCAGCAGAAAGGAGGAGAACACTGAAGCTTTCTTT.

This chain joins TRBV15 and TRBJ1-1, with no clear D. Trimming removed 4 bases at V and 3 bases at J, with 6 bases between. The CDR3 has 12 residues. CDR1 and CDR2 (germline): LNHNV, YYDKDF (reference sequence). CDR3 sequence reads: CATSTLDTEAFF. The CDR3 DNA sequence: TGTGCCACCAGCACACTAGACACTGAAGCTTTCTTT. Based on the CDR3 plus reference TRBV15 and TRBJ1-1, the full variable domain is DAMVIQNPRYQVTQFGKPVTLSCSQTLNHNVMYWYQQKSSQAPKLLFHYYDKDFNNEADTPDNFQSRRPNTSFCFLDIRSPGLGDTAMYLCATSTLDTEAFFGQGTRLTVV.

This clone was seen a handful of times. The chain carries TRBV5-1 and TRBJ1-1, with 11 bases matching TRBD1. The CDR3 contains 14 residues. Unmatched junction bases numbered 4, after V lost 4 bases and J lost 5 bases. Germline V gene sequence: CDR1 SGHRS, CDR2 YFSETQ. The CDR3 DNA sequence: TGCGCCAGCAGCGCGGACAGGGGGCAAACTGAAGCTTTCTTT. Protein: CASSADRGQTEAFF.

The chain combines TRBV2 with TRBJ2-5, with D possibly being TRBD2 (6 bases). The CDR3 totals 14 residues. V lost 6 bases and J 4 bases, leaving 15 bases between the germline ends. Germline V gene data show CDR1 as SNHLY and CDR2 as FYNNEI. CDR3 loop: CASSQLATSETQYF. The CDR3 DNA reads as TGTGCCAGCAGCCAACTAGCAACCTCAGAGACCCAGTACTTC.

The V and J genes are TRBV4-1 and TRBJ2-7; D remains unclear. Germline CDR1 and CDR2: MGHRA and YSYEKL. The germline V and J ends were trimmed by 3 bases and 3 bases, with 15 bases remaining between them. This CDR3 is built from 15 residues. The CDR3 protein is CASSHPSGNNYEQYF. CDR3 DNA: TGCGCCAGCAGCCACCCGTCCGGAAATAACTACGAGCAGTACTTC.